The count of the clone carrying this TCR beta chain is one. The target antigen is unknown. The ends lost 5 bases at V and 5 bases at J; junction bases unmatched: 7. This CDR3 is built from 15 residues. Germline loops: CDR1 SGHTA, CDR2 FQGNSA. The data are from a study of identifying expanded T cells in peripheral blood. Study outcomes and limitations: Differentially abundant clones: about 1.2 between replicates, approximately 16 at 2 to 3 weeks, 19 at four. Variance in clone template counts between approximately two-week samples significantly increased with total template count across all healthy donors.

Clones were sequenced by immunoSEQ multiplex PCR, and TCRdb holds only the in-frame ones, with some missing. The table records approximately 50,000 clones, 82% of them present only once. During the collection period, no donor immune events like infections were recorded. V and J are TRBV7-2 and TRBJ2-2; 8 nucleotides agree with TRBD1. Sequenced: blood. The receptor comes from a person aged 18 to 75 in good health. CDR3 bases: TGTGCCAGCAGCAGGCGGACAGGGAGTACCGGGGAGCTGTTTTTT. Its translation: CASSRRTGSTGELFF.